The 13 T cell receptor beta chains below come from one sample, sequenced in a study of T-cell reconstitution after alpha-beta-depleted transplantation in children. This sample's TCRbeta library carried unique molecular identifier barcodes. One entry per CDR3 protein, called by TCRdb with MiXCR from the PCR reads. The table lists approximately 800,000 distinct CDR3 sequences, 16% of them singletons. Sample: PBMCs, mostly from graft donor cells, taken 360 days after TCRalphabeta/CD19-depleted stem cell transplant. The receptors derive from a male patient younger than 18 who had a stem cell transplant for acute lymphoblastic leukemia, so the T cells may come from the graft donor.

This clonotype has ten or more counts. This sequence joins TRBV5-1 and TRBJ2-3; D call uncertain. This CDR3 is built from 14 residues. In germline, CDR1 is SGHRS, CDR2 YFSETQ. The ends were cut back, 0 bases at V and 3 bases at J, with 8 bases in the middle. The CDR3 reads CASSLVMETDTQYF. CDR3 DNA sequence: TGCGCCAGCAGCTTGGTTATGGAGACAGATACGCAGTATTTT.

This clonotype was observed once. V and J are TRBV2 and TRBJ2-7; D assignment may be TRBD1 or TRBD2 (5 bases each). Germline-derived CDR1 and CDR2 are SNHLY and FYNNEI. The CDR3 runs 13 residues. V lost 11 bases and J lost 0, with 14 bases in between. CDR3 amino acids: CAVQGRSSYEQYF. Written as DNA, the CDR3 is TGTGCCGTTCAGGGACGGAGCTCCTACGAGCAGTACTTC.

The sample holds a few counts of this clonotype. This chain connects TRBV24-1 to TRBJ2-1; D gene ambiguous. V lost 6 bases, J lost 1 base, and 12 bases lay in between. Per germline, CDR1 KGHDR and CDR2 SFDVKD. The CDR3 is 15 amino acids. The CDR3 bases are TGTGCCACCAGTTTATCGGGTCTATCCTACAATGAGCAGTTCTTC. This encodes CATSLSGLSYNEQFF.

The chain links TRBV5-1 to TRBJ1-1; D gene ambiguous. The V end lost 0 bases, the J end lost 0 bases, and 12 bases lay between the germline ends. The CDR3 is made up of 16 amino acids. Germline loops: CDR1 SGHRS, CDR2 YFSETQ. CDR3: CASSLEIGPMNTEAFF. CDR3 in DNA: TGCGCCAGCAGCTTGGAGATTGGGCCCATGAACACTGAAGCTTTCTTT.

The gene calls are TRBV20-1 and TRBJ2-5; perhaps TRBD1 as D (8 bases). Between the trimmed V and J ends, which lost 1 base and 7 bases, there was a span of 19 bases. This CDR3 spans 15 amino acids. The germline CDR1 and CDR2 sequences are DFQATT and SNEGSKA (reference sequence). CDR3 amino acids: CSARVPRGRGGTQYF. The CDR3 nucleotides are TGCAGTGCTAGAGTACCCAGGGGGCGCGGGGGGACCCAGTACTTC.

This clonotype came up once. The chain employs TRBV5-1 and TRBJ1-1, with a tentative D call TRBD1 (5 bases). CDR3 length equals 15 residues. Between the trimmed V and J ends, which lost 0 bases and 3 bases, there was a span of 12 bases. Germline-derived CDR1 and CDR2 are SGHRS and YFSETQ. Written as DNA, the CDR3 is TGCGCCAGCAGCTTGGGCCAGGGATGGGACACTGAAGCTTTCTTT. Translating gives CASSLGQGWDTEAFF.

This clonotype was found many times. This chain uses TRBV18 with TRBJ2-1, with TRBD1 matching over 8 bases. This CDR3 contains 15 residues. CDR1 and CDR2 (germline): KGHSH, LQKENI. With 3 bases clipped from V and 1 base from J, the junction kept 2 bases outside the gene matches. CDR3 sequence reads: CASSPRQGSYNEQFF. The CDR3 DNA reads TGTGCCAGCTCACCTAGACAGGGGTCCTACAATGAGCAGTTCTTC.

In its sample, this clonotype was seen a few times. The chain carries TRBV7-9 and TRBJ1-1; maybe TRBD1 (5 bases). The CDR3 contains 17 residues. V shed 4 bases and J shed 0 bases, with 18 bases lying between them. Germline CDR1 reads SEHNR; CDR2 reads FQNEAQ (reference sequence). CDR3 bases: TGTGCCAGCAGCTCCGGTCTTTCAGCAGGGATGAACACTGAAGCTTTCTTT. It codes for CASSSGLSAGMNTEAFF.

The genes are TRBV5-1 and TRBJ2-5; the D gene is possibly TRBD1 (6 bases). This CDR3 is built from 15 residues. The V gene lost 4 bases and the J gene lost 3 bases, with 16 bases spanning the gap. Germline V CDR1 and CDR2: SGHRS, YFSETQ. The CDR3 loop reads CASSIPRGPEETQYF. CDR3 nucleotide sequence: TGCGCCAGCAGCATTCCCAGGGGACCAGAAGAGACCCAGTACTTC.

The chain couples TRBV7-6 to TRBJ2-1; 7 nucleotides match TRBD2. Germline V gene sequence: CDR1 SGHVS, CDR2 FNYEAQ. The CDR3 is 12 amino acids. Trimming took 10 bases from V and 7 from J; bases not matched to a gene: 7. Written as DNA, the CDR3 is TGTGCCATCGGAAGAGCGGGAAATGAGCAGTTCTTC. Protein product: CAIGRAGNEQFF.

This rearrangement joins TRBV7-9 to TRBJ2-1; D may be TRBD1 (6 bases). CDR1 and CDR2 from the germline V gene are SEHNR and FQNEAQ (reference sequence). The CDR3 runs 12 residues. V was cut by 3 bases and J by 15 bases, with 15 bases left in between. The chain's CDR3 is CASSFLRDKWFF. Written as DNA, the CDR3 is TGTGCCAGCAGCTTCCTTCGGGACAAGTGGTTCTTC. The complete variable domain, with remaining parts taken from reference TRBV7-9 and TRBJ2-1, reads DTGVSQNPRHKITKRGQNVTFRCDPISEHNRLYWYRQTLGQGPEFLTYFQNEAQLEKSRLLSDRFSAERPKGSFSTLEIQRTEQGDSAMYLCASSFLRDKWFFGPGTRLTVL.

This clonotype has a count of ten or more. The chain employs TRBV3-1 and TRBJ2-7; 8 positions match TRBD1. V gave up 6 bases and J gave up 7 bases; unmatched junction bases: 8. Germline V gene data show CDR1 as LGHDT and CDR2 as YNNKEL (reference sequence). This CDR3 has 13 amino acids. The CDR3 is CASRLTGAVEQYF. CDR3 coding DNA: TGTGCCAGCAGACTGACAGGGGCGGTTGAGCAGTACTTC.

This clonotype appeared many times. The CDR3: CASSLTGRTGELFF. CDR3 DNA: TGTGCCAGCAGCTTAACAGGGAGAACCGGGGAGCTGTTTTTT. This chain joins TRBV7-7 and TRBJ2-2, with D possibly TRBD1 on 6 matching bases. This CDR3 contains 14 residues. V was cut by 2 bases and J by 5 bases, with 9 bases left in between. Germline CDR1 reads SSHAT; CDR2 reads FNYEAQ (reference sequence).